One and the same sample provided the 17 T cell receptor beta chains below, sequenced in a study of T cells after yellow fever vaccination (dated by TCRdb to about 2019). Read against the paper, the sample's treatment or condition label means: live attenuated yellow fever vaccine strain. The library relied on 5' RACE. Data came from an Illumina HiSeq 2500. In-frame beta chains were kept once TCRdb had trimmed the public reads at Q25 with fastp and called clones with MiXCR. CDR3 protein duplicates are merged, each entry listing the most common genes and DNA. Here the sample has some 320,000 distinct CDR3 sequences; 8.7% occur a single time. Together, the top ten hold under 20% of the sample. Sequencing used PBMCs, obtained on the day of the first yellow fever vaccination. These receptors all come from a man younger than 35 who received the YFV17D yellow fever vaccine.

The rearrangement links TRBV12-3 or TRBV12-4 to TRBJ2-2; D is unclear. V was shortened by 6 bases and J by 6 bases, with 11 bases between the two germline ends. The CDR3 spans 13 residues. The CDR3 protein is CASRDDWAGELFF. CDR3 in DNA: TGTGCCAGCAGGGACGACTGGGCCGGGGAGCTGTTTTTT.

This clonotype was observed many times. The chain uses TRBV7-9 and TRBJ1-2, with D uncertain. The V gene lost 0 bases and the J gene lost 5 bases, with 10 bases spanning the gap. The CDR3 extends over 14 amino acids. CDR1 is SEHNR, CDR2 FQNEAQ, per germline (reference sequence). The CDR3 sequence: CASSLASTGYGYTF. Here the CDR3 DNA reads TGTGCCAGCAGCTTAGCAAGCACGGGATATGGCTACACCTTC.

This clonotype was seen only a few times. This chain links TRBV20-1 with TRBJ1-1; weak D call: TRBD1 (6 bases). Germline CDR1 DFQATT, CDR2 SNEGSKA (reference sequence). The length of the CDR3 is 15 residues. The V and J ends lost 2 bases and 1 base respectively, with 14 bases between them. The CDR3 DNA reads as TGCAGTGCTAGACTAGCAGGGGTAGAGAACACTGAAGCTTTCTTT. Protein: CSARLAGVENTEAFF.

This sequence joins TRBV7-2 and TRBJ2-1, with 8 bases fitting TRBD1. Germline V gene lookup returns CDR1 SGHTA and CDR2 FQGNSA. V trimming: 5 bases; J trimming: 6 bases; junction bases outside the gene matches: 6. The CDR3 has 14 amino acids. The CDR3 is CASSPDRVGNEQFF. The CDR3 DNA follows: TGTGCCAGCAGCCCGGACAGGGTAGGCAATGAGCAGTTCTTC.

This clonotype was detected only a few times. For the CDR3, the DNA is TGTGCCAGCAGCTCTTACACCGGGACAGGGACTACCCCCACAACTAATGAAAAACTGTTTTTT. It encodes CASSSYTGTGTTPTTNEKLFF. The gene calls are TRBV11-1 and TRBJ1-4, with 9 bases that match TRBD1. Germline trimming cut 4 bases from V and 0 bases from J; bases unmatched to any gene: 18. The CDR3 has 21 amino acids. Germline V CDR1 and CDR2: SGHAT, FQDESV (reference sequence).

The genes are TRBV5-1 and TRBJ2-3, with 7 nucleotides matching TRBD1. This CDR3 has 15 amino acids. Germline V gene sequence: CDR1 SGHRS, CDR2 YFSETQ. V shed 3 bases and J 3 bases; nucleotides not matched to a gene: 7. The CDR3 region is CASSSPRGRTDTQYF. Here the CDR3 DNA reads TGCGCCAGCAGCTCCCCAAGGGGGCGAACAGATACGCAGTATTTT. Full variable domain (outside the CDR3, taken from reference TRBV5-1 and TRBJ2-3): KAGVTQTPRYLIKTRGQQVTLSCSPISGHRSVSWYQQTPGQGLQFLFEYFSETQRNKGNFPGRFSGRQFSNSRSEMNVSTLELGDSALYLCASSSPRGRTDTQYFGPGTRLTVL.

In its sample, this clonotype was seen many times. V is TRBV5-6 and J is TRBJ2-5; 7 positions match TRBD2. Trimming cost V 6 bases and J 3 bases; bases outside gene matches: 11. Germline V gene lookup returns CDR1 SGHDT and CDR2 YYEEEE. The CDR3 totals 15 residues. The CDR3 protein is CASNEPGGLEETQYF. In DNA, the CDR3 is TGTGCCAGCAATGAACCGGGGGGTCTCGAAGAGACCCAGTACTTC.

This clonotype was counted at least ten times. The V call is TRBV7-9, the J call TRBJ2-3; D unclear. The CDR3 is 14 residues long. Germline values: CDR1 SEHNR, CDR2 FQNEAQ (reference sequence). Trimming pared 2 bases from V and 2 bases from J, leaving 8 bases between. DNA for the CDR3: TGTGCCAGCAGCTTACAGATATTCACAGATACGCAGTATTTT. This sequence encodes CASSLQIFTDTQYF.

This clonotype was detected a few times. The V call is TRBV5-1, the J call TRBJ1-2, with 7 bases that match TRBD1. The CDR3 is 16 residues long. CDR1 is SGHRS and CDR2 is YFSETQ in the germline V gene. J was trimmed by 5 bases and V by 4 bases; bases with no gene match: 14. The CDR3 sequence: CASSPGQDVMEYGYTF. For the CDR3, the DNA is TGCGCCAGCAGCCCCGGACAGGACGTCATGGAGTATGGCTACACCTTC.

This clonotype occurred a few times. V usage is TRBV6-2 or TRBV6-3 and J usage is TRBJ2-7; D call uncertain. V was cut by 6 bases and J by 6 bases, with 15 bases left in between. Per germline, CDR1 MNHEY and CDR2 SVGEGT. The CDR3 is 13 residues long. The DNA for the CDR3 is TGTGCCAGCAGCTCCCCGGGTACGCTCGAGCAGTACGTC. Translation: CASSSPGTLEQYV.

This clonotype was counted at least ten times. The chain combines TRBV6-5 with TRBJ2-1; 10 nucleotides align to TRBD1. Germline values: CDR1 MNHEY, CDR2 SVGAGI. The V gene end was trimmed by 2 bases and the J gene end by 6 bases; junction bases not matched to a gene: 7. This CDR3 is built from 16 residues. The CDR3 DNA reads as TGTGCCAGCAGTTACAATAGGGACAGGGGCTTCAATGAGCAGTTCTTC. Translating it yields CASSYNRDRGFNEQFF.

This clonotype was detected many times. The V and J genes are TRBV4-1 and TRBJ1-6; 7 nucleotides agree with TRBD1. The CDR3 totals 16 residues. Germline V CDR1 and CDR2: MGHRA, YSYEKL. The junction had 9 bases not matched to a gene; V was cut back by 1 base and J by 9 bases. The CDR3 nucleotides read TGCGCCAGCAGCCAAGCCGACAGGGCCGGTGGTTCACCCCTCCACTTT. Translation: CASSQADRAGGSPLHF.

This chain joins TRBV27 and TRBJ2-2; D not resolved. This CDR3 is built from 15 residues. V was shortened by 4 bases and J by 3 bases, with 12 bases between the two germline ends. Per germline, CDR1 MNHEY and CDR2 SMNVEV (reference sequence). The CDR3 protein is CASSSRTDHTGELFF. The CDR3 DNA reads TGTGCCAGCAGTTCGAGGACCGACCACACCGGGGAGCTGTTTTTT.

This clonotype was seen many times. The rearrangement links TRBV7-2 to TRBJ1-5; tentative D call: TRBD1 (6 bases). The CDR3 consists of 14 residues. V shed 3 bases and J shed 1 base, with 7 bases lying between them. Germline V CDR1 and CDR2: SGHTA, FQGNSA. This chain's CDR3 is CASSFTGSNQPQHF. In nucleotides, the CDR3 is TGTGCCAGCAGCTTCACAGGGAGCAATCAGCCCCAGCATTTT.

There are a few counts of this clonotype. V and J are TRBV5-1 and TRBJ2-1; D call uncertain. Germline V gene lookup returns CDR1 SGHRS and CDR2 YFSETQ. V was trimmed by 3 bases and J by 3 bases, leaving 16 bases between them. The CDR3 consists of 16 residues. CDR3 protein: CASSWPRAGFYNEQFF. The CDR3, as DNA: TGCGCCAGCAGCTGGCCCCGGGCAGGTTTCTACAATGAGCAGTTCTTC.

V and J are TRBV13 and TRBJ2-2, with 9 bases aligning to TRBD2. The ends lost 0 bases at V and 3 bases at J; junction bases unmatched: 2. Germline V CDR1 and CDR2: PRHDT, FYEKMQ (reference sequence). There are 16 residues in the CDR3. The CDR3 spells CASSLGLAGHTGELFF. The CDR3 DNA sequence: TGTGCCAGCAGCTTAGGCCTAGCGGGGCACACCGGGGAGCTGTTTTTT.

J is TRBJ1-1 and V is TRBV7-2, with a tentative D call TRBD1 (5 bases). The CDR3 spans 14 residues. V was pared by 5 bases and J by 4 bases, with 14 bases between. Per the germline V gene, CDR1 is SGHTA and CDR2 is FQGNSA. The CDR3 DNA sequence: TGTGCCAGCAGCCTCCGGCGCGGGGGCACTGAAGCTTTCTTT. Its translation is CASSLRRGGTEAFF.